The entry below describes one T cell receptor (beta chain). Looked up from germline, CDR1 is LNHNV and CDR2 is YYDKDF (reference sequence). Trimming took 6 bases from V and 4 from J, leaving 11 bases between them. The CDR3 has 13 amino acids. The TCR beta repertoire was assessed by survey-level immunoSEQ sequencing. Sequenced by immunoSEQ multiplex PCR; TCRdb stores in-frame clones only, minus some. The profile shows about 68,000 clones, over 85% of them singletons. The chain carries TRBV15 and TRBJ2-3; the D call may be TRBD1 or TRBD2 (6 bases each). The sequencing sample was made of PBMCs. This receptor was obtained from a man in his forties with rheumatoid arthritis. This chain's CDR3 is CATRRGDPDTQYF. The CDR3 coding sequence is TGTGCCACCAGGAGGGGGGACCCAGATACGCAGTATTTT. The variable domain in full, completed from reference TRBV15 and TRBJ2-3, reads DAMVIQNPRYQVTQFGKPVTLSCSQTLNHNVMYWYQQKSSQAPKLLFHYYDKDFNNEADTPDNFQSRRPNTSFCFLDIRSPGLGDTAMYLCATRRGDPDTQYFGPGTRLTVL.